This entry describes one TCR beta chain. Its specificity is not known. Primers: 60 Vbeta forward and 13 Jbeta reverse. The table came from immunoSEQ multiplex PCR; TCRdb's copy has only in-frame clones and leaves some out. The data contain 95,000 to 150,000 clones, approximately 80% of them seen just once; the ten biggest clones take up about 9.2%. The data were obtained in a study of cytomegalovirus exposure and HLA in healthy donors. The donors comprised healthy bone marrow donors. Broader study findings: In vitro, a few CMV-associated chains proved specific for CMV antigens. For cytomegalovirus status, the classifier reportedly gave diagnoses with high specificity and sensitivity. Only CMV serostatus was available as immune exposure information.

The germline V gene has CDR1 PRHDT and CDR2 FYEKMQ (reference sequence). The CDR3 consists of 13 residues. Trimming shortened V by 4 bases and J by 8 bases, and 12 bases separated the two germline ends. Sequenced: PBMCs. The V gene is TRBV13, the J gene TRBJ2-1, with D perhaps matching TRBD2 (5 bases). The clonotype originates from a man aged 25 to 45 in good health and CMV-seropositive. The CDR3, as DNA: TGTGCCAGCAGCTGGGCCGGAGGCGATGAGCAGTTCTTC. Translated, it gives CASSWAGGDEQFF.